The clone carrying this T cell receptor beta chain was counted a few times. Its matching antigen is unknown. This entry comes from a study of CD8 T cells in Susac syndrome. Study-wide results and limits: Regarding the TCR sequencing and HLA analysis, the study admitted that a relatively small number of individuals were involved.

The germline gives CDR1 DFQATT, CDR2 SNEGSKA (reference sequence). V lost 4 bases to trimming and J lost 4 bases, with 8 bases between them. CDR3 size: 11 residues. Random-hexamer reverse transcription was applied to roughly 0.5 to 1 ug RNA. immunoSEQ multiplex PCR amplified TCR beta CDR3 across 54 Vbeta, 13 Jbeta. Each CDR3 protein is one row after TCRdb ran MiXCR on the immunoSEQ multiplex PCR reads. The profile shows about 160,000 distinct CDR3 sequences, about 94% of them singletons. Sequenced material: CD4+ T cells from PBMCs. This chain uses TRBV20-1 with TRBJ2-7; a possible D gene is TRBD2 (5 bases). The source is a human donor in good health. Here the CDR3 reads CSAKGVYEQYF. DNA of the CDR3: TGCAGTGCTAAGGGAGTTTACGAGCAGTACTTC.